The source of this T cell receptor beta chain is a study of shared clonotypes between healthy human individuals. Study-wide context: Aged 18 to 49, the donors were a couple of women and a few men. Donors had three CD4 naive, three CD4 memory, two CD8 naive and one CD8 memory plate apiece.

The assay used deep level. The assay was immunoSEQ multiplex PCR, and TCRdb's table has in-frame clones only and misses some. The sample carries about 2.5 million clones, 85% to 95% recorded once. A split of CD4+ cells into CD45RA+ naive and CD45RA-negative memory subsets was performed. V lost 1 base, J lost 4 bases, and 21 bases lay in between. This CDR3 has 18 residues. Germline V gene lookup returns CDR1 SEHNR and CDR2 FQNEAQ (reference sequence). The clonotype comes from a man younger than 30 in good health. Some clones in this sample may be carry-over from other donors' samples. The chain employs TRBV7-9 and TRBJ2-3; a weak D match, TRBD2 (5 bases). Sequencing used naive CD4+ T cells from PBMCs. As for subset: CD45RA+ positively selected. Here the CDR3 reads CASSLVDGIPAAADTQYF. The DNA for the CDR3 is TGTGCCAGCAGCTTAGTTGACGGGATCCCCGCGGCCGCAGATACGCAGTATTTT.